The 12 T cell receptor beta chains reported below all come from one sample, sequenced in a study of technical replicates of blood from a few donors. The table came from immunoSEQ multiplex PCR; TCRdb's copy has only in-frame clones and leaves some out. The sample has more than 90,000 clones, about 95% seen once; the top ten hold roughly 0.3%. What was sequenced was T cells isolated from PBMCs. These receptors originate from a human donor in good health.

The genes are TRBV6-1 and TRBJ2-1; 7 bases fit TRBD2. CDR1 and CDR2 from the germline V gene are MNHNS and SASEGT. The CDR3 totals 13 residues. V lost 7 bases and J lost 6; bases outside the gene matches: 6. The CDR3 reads CASTVTSRNEQFF. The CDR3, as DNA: TGTGCCAGCACGGTGACTAGCCGCAATGAGCAGTTCTTC.

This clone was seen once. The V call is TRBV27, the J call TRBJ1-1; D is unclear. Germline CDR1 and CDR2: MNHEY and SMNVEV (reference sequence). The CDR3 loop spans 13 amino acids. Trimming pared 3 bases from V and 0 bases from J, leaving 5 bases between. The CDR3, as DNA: TGTGCCAGCAGTTTCTTTATGAACACTGAAGCTTTCTTT. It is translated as CASSFFMNTEAFF.

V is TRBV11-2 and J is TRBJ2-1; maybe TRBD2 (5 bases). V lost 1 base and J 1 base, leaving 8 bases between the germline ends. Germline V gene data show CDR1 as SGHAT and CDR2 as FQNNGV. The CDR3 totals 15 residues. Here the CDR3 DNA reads TGTGCCAGCAGCTTAGTCGCGGGTTCCTACAATGAGCAGTTCTTC. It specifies CASSLVAGSYNEQFF.

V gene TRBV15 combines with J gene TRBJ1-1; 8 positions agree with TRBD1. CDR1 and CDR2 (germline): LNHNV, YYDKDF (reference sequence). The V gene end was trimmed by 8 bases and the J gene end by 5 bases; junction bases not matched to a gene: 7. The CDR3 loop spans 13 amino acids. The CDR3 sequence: CATGTDRVTEAFF. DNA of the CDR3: TGTGCCACCGGGACGGACAGGGTAACTGAAGCTTTCTTT.

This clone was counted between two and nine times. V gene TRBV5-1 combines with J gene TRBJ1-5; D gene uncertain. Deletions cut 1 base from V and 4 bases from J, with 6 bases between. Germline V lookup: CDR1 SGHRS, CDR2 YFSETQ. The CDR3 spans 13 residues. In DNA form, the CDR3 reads TGCGCCAGCAGCTTGTCGGGGAATCAGCCCCAGCATTTT. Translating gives CASSLSGNQPQHF.

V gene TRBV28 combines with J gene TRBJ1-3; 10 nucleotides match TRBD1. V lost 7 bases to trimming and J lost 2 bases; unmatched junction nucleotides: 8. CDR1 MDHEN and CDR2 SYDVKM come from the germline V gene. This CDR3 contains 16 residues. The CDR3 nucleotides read TGTGCCAGCATAATCGACAGGGGGCTTGCTGGAAACACCATATATTTT. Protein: CASIIDRGLAGNTIYF.

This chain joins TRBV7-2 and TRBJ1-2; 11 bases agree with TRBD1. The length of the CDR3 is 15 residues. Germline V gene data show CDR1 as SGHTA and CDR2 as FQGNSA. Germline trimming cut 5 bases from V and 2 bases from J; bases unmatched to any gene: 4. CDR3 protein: CASSVGTGGNYGYTF. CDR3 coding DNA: TGTGCCAGCAGCGTTGGGACAGGGGGAAACTATGGCTACACCTTC.

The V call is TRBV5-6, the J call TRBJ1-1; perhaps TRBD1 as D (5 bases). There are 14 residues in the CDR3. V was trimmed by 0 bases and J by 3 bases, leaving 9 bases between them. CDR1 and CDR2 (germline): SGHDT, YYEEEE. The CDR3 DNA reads TGTGCCAGCAGCTTGGGGGGGGAGGACACTGAAGCTTTCTTT. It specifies CASSLGGEDTEAFF.

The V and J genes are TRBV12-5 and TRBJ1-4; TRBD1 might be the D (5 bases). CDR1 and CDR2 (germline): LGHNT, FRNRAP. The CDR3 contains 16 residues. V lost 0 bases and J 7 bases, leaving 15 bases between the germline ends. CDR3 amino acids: CASGLVLGGVREKLFF. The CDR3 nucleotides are TGTGCTAGTGGTTTGGTACTCGGGGGGGTCCGTGAAAAACTGTTTTTT.

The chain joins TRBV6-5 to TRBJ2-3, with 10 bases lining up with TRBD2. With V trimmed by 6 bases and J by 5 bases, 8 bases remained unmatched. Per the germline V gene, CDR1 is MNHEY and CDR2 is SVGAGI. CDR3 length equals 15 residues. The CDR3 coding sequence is TGTGCCAGCAGCTGGACTAGCGGCTCGAGAGATACGCAGTATTTT. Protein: CASSWTSGSRDTQYF.

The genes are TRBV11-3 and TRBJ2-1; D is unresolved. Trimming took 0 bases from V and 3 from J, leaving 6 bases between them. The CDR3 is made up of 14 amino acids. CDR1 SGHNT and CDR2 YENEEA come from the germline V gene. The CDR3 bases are TGTGCCAGCAGCTTAGAAGGCGGCTACAATGAGCAGTTCTTC. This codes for CASSLEGGYNEQFF.

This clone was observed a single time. The chain's CDR3 is CASSIQGGWTEAFF. CDR3 in DNA: TGTGCCAGCAGCATACAGGGTGGATGGACTGAAGCTTTCTTT. The chain employs TRBV5-4 and TRBJ1-1; perhaps TRBD1 as D (6 bases). V was trimmed by 4 bases and J by 5 bases, leaving 15 bases between them. Per the germline V gene, CDR1 is SGHNT and CDR2 is YYREEE (reference sequence). The CDR3 is made up of 14 amino acids. The complete variable domain, with remaining parts taken from reference TRBV5-4 and TRBJ1-1, reads ETGVTQSPTHLIKTRGQQVTLRCSSQSGHNTVSWYQQALGQGPQFIFQYYREEENGRGNFPPRFSGLQFPNYSSELNVNALELDDSALYLCASSIQGGWTEAFFGQGTRLTVV.